This T cell receptor (beta chain) is from a study of Ad26.COV2.S vaccination and SARS-CoV-2 variants. V shed 5 bases and J shed 5 bases, with 16 bases lying between them. Germline lookup yields CDR1 SGHRS and CDR2 YFSETQ. The CDR3 is made up of 14 amino acids. This table comes from immunoSEQ multiplex PCR, and its TCRdb copy is limited to in-frame clones, with some not included. The data contain some 480,000 clones, around 88% of them singletons. Described treatment: about 20 received Ad26.COV2.S at low or high dose, single or two shots; about five received placebo; per-sample allocation not given. Samples were taken on day 63 after the first vaccine or placebo injection.

V gene TRBV5-1 combines with J gene TRBJ2-5, with D possibly being TRBD1 (5 bases). The source was peripheral blood, collected in a trial of Ad26.COV2.S vaccine versus placebo. This TCR came from a person between 18 and 60 years old who received the Ad26.COV2.S COVID-19 vaccine or a placebo. Written as DNA, the CDR3 is TGCGCCAGCAGTTTCCAATGGGCAGGGGAGACCCAGTACTTC. Translation: CASSFQWAGETQYF.